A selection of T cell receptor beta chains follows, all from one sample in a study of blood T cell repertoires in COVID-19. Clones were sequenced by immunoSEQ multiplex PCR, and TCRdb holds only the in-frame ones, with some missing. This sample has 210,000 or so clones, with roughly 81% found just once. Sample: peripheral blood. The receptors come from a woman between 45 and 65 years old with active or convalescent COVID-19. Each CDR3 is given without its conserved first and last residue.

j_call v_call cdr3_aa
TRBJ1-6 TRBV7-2 ASSLDGYNSPLH
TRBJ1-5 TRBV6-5 ASRQGWSNQPQH
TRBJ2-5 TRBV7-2 ASSSGGRETQY
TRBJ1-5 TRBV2 ASSDEGQGVGDGNQPQH
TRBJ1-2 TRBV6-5 ASSTGNYGYT
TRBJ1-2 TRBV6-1 ASSETMGGNYGYT
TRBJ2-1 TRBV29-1 SVLDRGPDNEQF
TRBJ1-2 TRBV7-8 ASSLGDRHYGYT
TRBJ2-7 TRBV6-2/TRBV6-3 ASSYSDGQTSNYEQY
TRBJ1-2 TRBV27 ASSLSTTPNYGYT
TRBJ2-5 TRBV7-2 ASSLGQGIKTQY
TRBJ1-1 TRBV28 ASSLSQGQAF
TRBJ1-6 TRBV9 ASSPRQGSGSPLH
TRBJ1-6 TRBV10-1 ASTPDLTGSPLH
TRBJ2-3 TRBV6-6 ASSRLSTDTQY
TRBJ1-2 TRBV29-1 SVGPLRQGTNYGYT
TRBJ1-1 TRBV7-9 ASSLGTGIPMNTEAF
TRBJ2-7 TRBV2 ATKGASTGEQY
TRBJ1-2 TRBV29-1 SVESGGGANSGYT
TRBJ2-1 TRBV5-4 ASSLAGLAGAYNEQF
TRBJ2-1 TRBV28 ASSFPRSNEQF
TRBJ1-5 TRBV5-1 ASSLGQGRNQPQH
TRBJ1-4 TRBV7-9 ASSSGLDQEKLF
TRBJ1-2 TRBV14 ASSQVPSGQGPYGYT
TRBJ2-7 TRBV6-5 ASRSTSGRAHEQY
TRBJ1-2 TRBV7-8 ASRSGDRVHGYT
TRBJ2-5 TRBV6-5 ASSYRPGAGAQTQY
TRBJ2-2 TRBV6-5 ASSTTGTGELF
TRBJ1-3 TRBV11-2 ASSLSKGLSGNTIY
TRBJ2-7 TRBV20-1 SASLAASYEQY
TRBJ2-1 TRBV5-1 ASSRTSGEQF